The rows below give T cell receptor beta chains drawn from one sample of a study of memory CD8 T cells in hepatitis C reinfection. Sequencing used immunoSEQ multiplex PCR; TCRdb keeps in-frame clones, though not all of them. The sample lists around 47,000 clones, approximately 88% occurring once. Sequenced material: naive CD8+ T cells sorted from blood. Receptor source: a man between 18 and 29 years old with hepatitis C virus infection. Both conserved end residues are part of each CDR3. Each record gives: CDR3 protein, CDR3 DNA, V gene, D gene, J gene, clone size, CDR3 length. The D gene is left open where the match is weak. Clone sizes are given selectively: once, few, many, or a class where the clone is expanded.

CDR3: CASRHGGGTEAFF
DNA: TGTGCCAGCAGACACGGGGGGGGGACTGAAGCTTTCTTT
V: TRBV6-5
D: NA
J: TRBJ1-1
size: once
length: 13

CDR3: CASSFYGTGPISANEKLFF
DNA: TGTGCCAGCAGCTTTTACGGGACAGGCCCAATCTCGGCTAATGAAAAACTGTTTTTT
V: TRBV7-9
D: TRBD1
J: TRBJ1-4
size: once
length: 19

CDR3: CASSSGGFNEKLFF
DNA: TGTGCCAGCAGCTCGGGGGGGTTTAATGAAAAACTGTTTTTT
V: TRBV6-5
D: NA
J: TRBJ1-4
size: NA
length: 14

CDR3: CASSLLAPATSQEYF
DNA: TGTGCCAGCAGCCTCCTTGCCCCCGCGACTAGCCAGGAGTACTTC
V: TRBV27
D: TRBD2
J: TRBJ2-5
size: NA
length: 15

CDR3: CASNLNGWNNEQFF
DNA: TGTGCCAGCAACCTGAACGGGTGGAACAATGAGCAGTTCTTC
V: TRBV5-5
D: NA
J: TRBJ2-1
size: NA
length: 14

CDR3: CASSYSRGAGTGELFF
DNA: TGTGCCAGCAGTTACTCGCGGGGGGCGGGCACCGGGGAGCTGTTTTTT
V: TRBV6-6
D: TRBD2
J: TRBJ2-2
size: NA
length: 16

CDR3: CASRAFGANVLTF
DNA: TGTGCCAGCAGGGCTTTTGGGGCCAACGTCCTGACTTTC
V: TRBV28
D: NA
J: TRBJ2-6
size: NA
length: 13

CDR3: CASSLDNLGRGSYEQYF
DNA: TGTGCCAGCAGCTTAGATAACCTAGGCAGGGGCTCCTACGAGCAGTACTTC
V: TRBV11-2
D: NA
J: TRBJ2-7
size: NA
length: 17

CDR3: CASSLSGRPYGQYF
DNA: TGTGCCAGCAGCCTTAGCGGGAGGCCCTACGGGCAGTACTTC
V: TRBV7-9
D: TRBD2
J: TRBJ2-7
size: NA
length: 14

CDR3: CASSLGTDAEAFF
DNA: TGTGCCAGCAGTTTAGGGACAGACGCTGAAGCTTTCTTT
V: TRBV27
D: TRBD1
J: TRBJ1-1
size: NA
length: 13

CDR3: CASSLQGFSLNSPLHF
DNA: TGTGCCAGCAGCCTGCAGGGGTTCTCTCTCAATTCACCCCTCCACTTT
V: TRBV14
D: NA
J: TRBJ1-6
size: NA
length: 16

CDR3: CASSCPEAGETQYF
DNA: TGTGCCAGCAGTTGCCCTGAAGCAGGAGAGACCCAGTACTTC
V: TRBV7-9
D: NA
J: TRBJ2-5
size: NA
length: 14

CDR3: CASRSSGTVYNEQFF
DNA: TGTGCCAGCAGATCATCCGGGACAGTCTACAACGAGCAGTTCTTC
V: TRBV28
D: TRBD1
J: TRBJ2-1
size: NA
length: 15

CDR3: CASSLPGRGLYEQYF
DNA: TGTGCCAGCAGCTTACCCGGCAGGGGGCTGTACGAGCAGTACTTC
V: TRBV7-8
D: TRBD1
J: TRBJ2-7
size: NA
length: 15

CDR3: CASSLLGQSNYGYTF
DNA: TGCGCCAGCAGCTTGTTGGGACAGTCTAACTATGGCTACACCTTC
V: TRBV5-1
D: TRBD1
J: TRBJ1-2
size: NA
length: 15

CDR3: CASSPSGPLRYSEAFF
DNA: TGTGCCAGCTCACCGTCGGGTCCCTTAAGGTATAGTGAAGCTTTCTTT
V: TRBV18
D: NA
J: TRBJ1-1
size: NA
length: 16

CDR3: CASSIGHILHF
DNA: TGTGCCAGTAGTATTGGACATATCCTCCACTTT
V: TRBV19
D: NA
J: TRBJ1-6
size: NA
length: 11

CDR3: CAWSSGTGGTQYF
DNA: TGTGCCTGGAGTTCCGGGACAGGGGGGACCCAGTACTTC
V: TRBV30
D: TRBD1
J: TRBJ2-5
size: once
length: 13

CDR3: CASSPPRTGELFF
DNA: TGTGCCAGCAGCCCCCCCAGGACCGGGGAGCTGTTTTTT
V: TRBV7-9
D: NA
J: TRBJ2-2
size: NA
length: 13

CDR3: CASSPPTGTNTGELFF
DNA: TGTGCCAGCAGCCCCCCGACGGGGACGAACACCGGGGAGCTGTTTTTT
V: TRBV7-9
D: NA
J: TRBJ2-2
size: NA
length: 16

CDR3: CASTPREGYGYTF
DNA: TGTGCCAGCACCCCCAGGGAGGGTTATGGCTACACCTTC
V: TRBV28
D: NA
J: TRBJ1-2
size: NA
length: 13

CDR3: CASSNGGMSTDTQYF
DNA: TGTGCCAGTAGTAACGGGGGAATGAGCACAGATACGCAGTATTTT
V: TRBV19
D: NA
J: TRBJ2-3
size: NA
length: 15

CDR3: CASSPGDTQYF
DNA: TGTGCCAGCAGCCCCGGGGATACGCAGTATTTT
V: TRBV6-5
D: NA
J: TRBJ2-3
size: few
length: 11

CDR3: CAWTVSGNTIYF
DNA: TGTGCCTGGACAGTCTCTGGAAACACCATATATTTT
V: TRBV30
D: NA
J: TRBJ1-3
size: NA
length: 12

CDR3: CASSYPTVVTEAFF
DNA: TGTGCCAGCAGCTACCCGACAGTGGTAACTGAAGCTTTCTTT
V: TRBV7-9
D: NA
J: TRBJ1-1
size: NA
length: 14

CDR3: CASSADLYEQYF
DNA: TGTGCCAGCAGCGCCGACTTGTACGAGCAGTACTTC
V: TRBV7-9
D: NA
J: TRBJ2-7
size: NA
length: 12

CDR3: CASSNDRGLETQYF
DNA: TGTGCCAGCAGCAACGACAGGGGTCTGGAGACCCAGTACTTC
V: TRBV7-8
D: TRBD1
J: TRBJ2-5
size: NA
length: 14

CDR3: CASSLARITGSGTDTQYF
DNA: TGTGCCAGCAGCTTAGCGCGGATCACAGGGTCGGGCACAGATACGCAGTATTTT
V: TRBV7-9
D: NA
J: TRBJ2-3
size: NA
length: 18

CDR3: CAISESRTGHNEQFF
DNA: TGTGCCATCAGTGAGTCTCGAACAGGACACAATGAGCAGTTCTTC
V: TRBV10-3
D: NA
J: TRBJ2-1
size: NA
length: 15

CDR3: CASSSSEEAFF
DNA: TGTGCCAGCAGCTCTTCAGAAGAAGCTTTCTTT
V: TRBV13
D: NA
J: TRBJ1-1
size: NA
length: 11

CDR3: CASSPKGREGLYEQYF
DNA: TGTGCCAGTAGTCCGAAGGGGCGGGAGGGCCTCTACGAGCAGTACTTC
V: TRBV19
D: TRBD2
J: TRBJ2-7
size: NA
length: 16

CDR3: CASSLAPAYEQYF
DNA: TGCGCCAGCAGCTTGGCTCCCGCCTACGAGCAGTACTTC
V: TRBV5-1
D: NA
J: TRBJ2-7
size: NA
length: 13

CDR3: CASSVDSYEQYF
DNA: TGTGCCAGCAGTGTCGACAGCTACGAGCAGTACTTC
V: TRBV6-5
D: NA
J: TRBJ2-7
size: NA
length: 12

CDR3: CASRSRGAGGPDTQYF
DNA: TGTGCCAGTCGTTCGCGTGGGGCGGGAGGGCCAGATACGCAGTATTTT
V: TRBV28
D: TRBD2
J: TRBJ2-3
size: NA
length: 16

CDR3: CASRGTSGPIYNEQFF
DNA: TGTGCCAGCAGGGGGACTAGCGGACCAATTTACAATGAGCAGTTCTTC
V: TRBV2
D: TRBD2
J: TRBJ2-1
size: NA
length: 16

CDR3: CASSVGGGTYGYTF
DNA: TGTGCCAGCAGCGTAGGCGGAGGGACCTATGGCTACACCTTC
V: TRBV9
D: NA
J: TRBJ1-2
size: NA
length: 14

CDR3: CASSTGGPGNTIYF
DNA: TGTGCCAGCAGTACAGGGGGCCCGGGAAACACCATATATTTT
V: TRBV28
D: TRBD1
J: TRBJ1-3
size: NA
length: 14

CDR3: CASTSTGELFF
DNA: TGTGCCAGCACGAGCACCGGGGAGCTGTTTTTT
V: TRBV9
D: NA
J: TRBJ2-2
size: NA
length: 11

CDR3: CASSSGQGDTGELFF
DNA: TGTGCCAGCAGCTCGGGACAGGGGGACACCGGGGAGCTGTTTTTT
V: TRBV11-3
D: TRBD1
J: TRBJ2-2
size: NA
length: 15

CDR3: CASSYSLTALPGEAFF
DNA: TGTGCCAGCAGTTACTCCCTCACGGCCCTCCCGGGTGAAGCTTTCTTT
V: TRBV6-5
D: NA
J: TRBJ1-1
size: NA
length: 16

CDR3: CASSLIQGAHYGYTF
DNA: TGTGCCAGCAGCTTAATTCAGGGGGCCCACTATGGCTACACCTTC
V: TRBV7-2
D: TRBD1
J: TRBJ1-2
size: NA
length: 15

CDR3: CASSLVNTEAFF
DNA: TGTGCCAGCTCACTCGTGAACACTGAAGCTTTCTTT
V: TRBV18
D: NA
J: TRBJ1-1
size: once
length: 12

CDR3: CATSRRRADTQYF
DNA: TGTGCCACCAGCAGGCGTCGGGCAGATACGCAGTATTTT
V: TRBV15
D: NA
J: TRBJ2-3
size: NA
length: 13

CDR3: CASSPQMGRGAEGYTF
DNA: TGCGCCAGCAGCCCGCAAATGGGGAGGGGGGCAGAGGGCTACACCTTC
V: TRBV4-1
D: NA
J: TRBJ1-2
size: NA
length: 16

CDR3: CASRGGSGRAGANEQFF
DNA: TGTGCCAGCAGAGGAGGTAGCGGGAGGGCCGGGGCCAATGAGCAGTTCTTC
V: TRBV2
D: TRBD2
J: TRBJ2-1
size: NA
length: 17

CDR3: CASSPSGGRSYEQYF
DNA: TGTGCCAGCAGCCCCTCGGGAGGGAGGTCCTACGAGCAGTACTTC
V: TRBV9
D: TRBD2
J: TRBJ2-7
size: NA
length: 15